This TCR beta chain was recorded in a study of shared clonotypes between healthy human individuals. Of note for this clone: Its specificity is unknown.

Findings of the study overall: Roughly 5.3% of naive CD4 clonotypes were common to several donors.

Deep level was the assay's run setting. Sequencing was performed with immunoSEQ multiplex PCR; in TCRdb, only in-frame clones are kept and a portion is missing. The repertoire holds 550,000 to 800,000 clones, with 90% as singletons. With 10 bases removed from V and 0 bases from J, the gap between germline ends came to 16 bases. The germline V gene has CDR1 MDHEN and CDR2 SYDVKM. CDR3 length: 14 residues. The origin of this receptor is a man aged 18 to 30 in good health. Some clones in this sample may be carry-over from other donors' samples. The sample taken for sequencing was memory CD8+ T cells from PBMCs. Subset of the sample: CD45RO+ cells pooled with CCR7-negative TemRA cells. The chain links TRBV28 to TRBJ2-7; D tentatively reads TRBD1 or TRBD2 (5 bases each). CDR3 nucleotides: TGTGCCACCTTGGGACCTCACAACTCCTACGAGCAGTACTTC. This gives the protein CATLGPHNSYEQYF.